The TCR beta chain described here comes from a study of post-analysis software for immune sequencing data. Study observations and caveats: For normalized Chao1 diversity, multiple sclerosis patients scored significantly lower than controls did. Patients carried a handful of TRBV segments more frequently than controls did, and TRBV5-6, TRBV5-1 and TRBV20-1 were among them.

This CDR3 is 16 amino acids long. V trimming: 5 bases; J trimming: 3 bases; junction bases outside the gene matches: 11. CDR1 MNHEY and CDR2 SVGAGI come from the germline V gene. This clonotype was seen repeatedly, ten times or more. Its cognate antigen is unknown. Every TCR beta cDNA library bore unique molecular identifiers. TCRdb independently ran MiXCR on the PCR reads; one entry per CDR3 protein. The sample contains about 180,000 distinct CDR3 sequences, about 30% of which appear only once. The TCR originated in a girl aged 5 to 17 with multiple sclerosis. The sample consisted of blood. The chain joins TRBV6-5 to TRBJ1-2; 8 nucleotides line up with TRBD1. CDR3 bases: TGTGCCAGCAGTAGGACTCGACAGGGGCTAGACTATGGCTACACCTTC. Translation: CASSRTRQGLDYGYTF.